This T cell receptor beta chain was retrieved from a study of siplizumab effects on memory and regulatory T cells. Study-wide results and limits: Naive T cells were seen as more diverse than memory cells and as major alloresponse contributors. The alloreactive clones that mapped to unstimulated subsets made up only a minor fraction. Alloreactive sequences traceable to unstimulated CD4+ memory cells were significantly reduced by siplizumab.

Germline V gene lookup returns CDR1 SGHRS and CDR2 YFSETQ. The CDR3 consists of 16 residues. V was cut by 4 bases and J by 4 bases, with 20 bases left in between. As regards this clone: Its antigen remains unknown.

TCRdb's table, derived via immunoSEQ multiplex PCR, lists solely in-frame clones and lacks some. The sample contains about 82,000 clones, roughly 90% of which appear only once. The rearrangement joins TRBV5-1 to TRBJ1-1; possible D gene TRBD1, 5 bases. Input material: Tregs sorted from blood. The TCR sequence derives from a human donor in good health. DNA for the CDR3: TGCGCCAGCAGCCCGCTTCCTCCGGGGCCAAGCACTGAAGCTTTCTTT. This encodes CASSPLPPGPSTEAFF.